These 8 T cell receptor beta chains were all obtained from the same sample, sequenced in a study of blood T cell repertoires in COVID-19. Using immunoSEQ multiplex PCR, the repertoire was profiled, and TCRdb retains in-frame clones only, with some absent. The sample includes approximately 390,000 clones, about 90% of them seen just once. Sequencing used peripheral blood. These receptor sequences come from a man aged 18 to 29 with active or convalescent COVID-19.

The genes are TRBV3-1 (or the pseudogene TRBV3-2) and TRBJ2-7, with D perhaps TRBD2 (5 bases). V was trimmed by 0 bases and J by 0 bases, leaving 18 bases between them. The CDR3 is 18 amino acids. In germline, CDR1 is LGHDT, CDR2 YNNKEL (reference sequence). The CDR3 DNA reads as TGTGCCAGCAGCCAAGACCTCTCTTCGGGGTCCCTCTCCTACGAGCAGTACTTC. Translated, it gives CASSQDLSSGSLSYEQYF.

This clone was detected only once. This chain links TRBV6-5 with TRBJ2-5, with D perhaps matching TRBD1 (5 bases). The CDR3 has 14 amino acids. Trimming pared 10 bases from V and 2 bases from J, leaving 17 bases between. CDR1 and CDR2 (germline): MNHEY, SVGAGI. The CDR3, as DNA: TGTGCCACCATTAAGGCAGGGAATCAAGAGACCCAGTACTTC. Translated: CATIKAGNQETQYF.

The rearrangement uses TRBV27 and TRBJ2-7, with 10 nucleotides matching TRBD1. J gave up 4 bases and V 2 bases, and 5 bases lay outside the gene matches. CDR3 length equals 15 residues. Germline assignment: CDR1 MNHEY and CDR2 SMNVEV (reference sequence). CDR3 sequence: CASSLAGTGVYEQYF. The CDR3 region has the DNA TGTGCCAGCAGTTTAGCCGGGACAGGGGTTTACGAGCAGTACTTC.

This clone has just a few counts. The chain employs TRBV2 and TRBJ1-2, with a weak D call TRBD1 (6 bases). Germline V gene data show CDR1 as SNHLY and CDR2 as FYNNEI. This CDR3 has 14 residues. V was pared by 6 bases and J by 0 bases, with 11 bases between. In DNA form, the CDR3 reads TGTGCCAGCAGAGACAGGCTAGCTAACTATGGCTACACCTTC. Translation: CASRDRLANYGYTF.

The V gene is TRBV25-1, the J gene TRBJ2-3; TRBD1 might be the D (6 bases). Trimming shortened V by 4 bases and J by 2 bases, and 13 bases separated the two germline ends. CDR3 size: 15 residues. Germline assignment: CDR1 MGHDK and CDR2 SYGVNS. The CDR3 loop is CASSAQGSLTDTQYF. DNA for the CDR3: TGTGCCAGCAGTGCACAGGGTTCCCTCACAGATACGCAGTATTTT.

The chain carries TRBV6-2 or TRBV6-3 and TRBJ2-7; D gene ambiguous. With 0 bases removed from V and 2 bases from J, the gap between germline ends came to 14 bases. The CDR3 sequence is 16 residues long. Germline V lookup: CDR1 MNHEY, CDR2 SVGEGT. The CDR3 is CASSYSSSAPTYEQYF. CDR3 sequence (DNA): TGTGCCAGCAGTTACTCGTCCTCAGCGCCGACCTACGAGCAGTACTTC.

This chain links TRBV5-1 with TRBJ1-2; D is uncertain. The V and J ends lost 4 bases and 3 bases respectively, with 13 bases between them. Germline V CDR1 and CDR2: SGHRS, YFSETQ. The CDR3 sequence is 14 residues long. This CDR3 reads CASSVSTRDYGYTF. CDR3 sequence (DNA): TGCGCCAGCAGCGTGTCCACTCGCGACTATGGCTACACCTTC.

V is TRBV2 and J is TRBJ1-5; D is undetermined. This CDR3 spans 12 amino acids. The germline gives CDR1 SNHLY, CDR2 FYNNEI. Trimming removed 4 bases at V and 7 bases at J, with 8 bases between. The CDR3 is CASSGTQQPQHF. CDR3 DNA: TGTGCCAGCAGTGGGACTCAACAGCCCCAGCATTTT.